A single sample gave rise to the 26 T cell receptor beta chains below, sequenced in a study of technical replicates of blood from a few donors. TCRdb keeps only in-frame clones here, not all; method: immunoSEQ multiplex PCR. The sample comprises about 89,000 clones, roughly 94% of which are singletons, and around 0.24% rests with the top ten. The sequenced sample was T cells isolated from PBMCs. The receptor set was obtained from a human donor in good health.

The chain recombines TRBV29-1 with TRBJ2-1, with a tentative D call TRBD1 (6 bases). From germline, CDR1 is SQVTM and CDR2 ANQGSEA. Trimming took 6 bases from V and 7 from J, leaving 19 bases between them. The CDR3 is 14 residues long. The chain's CDR3 is CSVSGAGTTNEQFF. CDR3 in DNA: TGCAGCGTATCAGGGGCAGGCACTACAAATGAGCAGTTCTTC.

V gene TRBV6-1 combines with J gene TRBJ1-1, with D uncertain. Germline-derived CDR1 and CDR2 are MNHNS and SASEGT. With 8 bases removed from V and 8 bases from J, the gap between germline ends came to 15 bases. The CDR3 runs to 12 residues. The CDR3 DNA reads as TGTGCCAGCCGGGAGTCCCCAGGAGAAGCTTTCTTT. Protein sequence: CASRESPGEAFF.

The count of this clone is one. This chain uses TRBV10-3 with TRBJ2-1, with 8 bases fitting TRBD1. The CDR3 has 15 amino acids. Per germline, CDR1 ENHRY and CDR2 SYGVKD. V was clipped by 10 bases and J by 7 bases; unmatched bases: 15. The CDR3 DNA is TGTGCCACCGAGGGGCGGACAGGGAAGTTGAATGAGCAGTTCTTC. Residues: CATEGRTGKLNEQFF.

J is TRBJ1-5 and V is TRBV19, with unresolved D. From germline, CDR1 is LNHDA and CDR2 SQIVND (reference sequence). V was shortened by 7 bases and J by 3 bases, with 16 bases between the two germline ends. The CDR3 contains 15 residues. The CDR3 DNA reads TGTGCCAGTAAACCACGAGGAGGAGTCAATCAGCCCCAGCATTTT. Translation gives CASKPRGGVNQPQHF.

This chain links TRBV30 with TRBJ2-7; perhaps TRBD2 as D (5 bases). The CDR3 length is 11 residues. The V end was cut by 8 bases, the J end by 1 base, with 9 bases between. Looked up from germline, CDR1 is GTSNPN and CDR2 is SVGIG (reference sequence). The CDR3 DNA reads TGTGCCGGAGGTCGATCCTACGAGCAGTACTTC. Amino acids: CAGGRSYEQYF.

The V and J genes are TRBV7-3 and TRBJ2-7, with TRBD2 matching 10 bases. This CDR3 is built from 17 residues. Germline CDR1 is SGHTA and CDR2 is FQGTGA. V shed 0 bases, J shed 6 bases, and the junction held 11 bases outside the gene matches. The CDR3 region is CASSLTASSGGAPEQYF. The CDR3, as DNA: TGTGCCAGCAGCTTAACCGCCTCCAGCGGGGGGGCCCCCGAGCAGTACTTC.

The chain uses TRBV5-1 and TRBJ1-5; D is unclear. Germline V gene lookup returns CDR1 SGHRS and CDR2 YFSETQ. V dropped 3 bases and J dropped 5 bases, with 12 bases sitting between them. This CDR3 contains 14 residues. The CDR3 protein is CASSSGRTDQPQHF. In DNA, the CDR3 is TGCGCCAGCAGCTCGGGGAGGACGGATCAGCCCCAGCATTTT. The complete variable domain, with remaining parts taken from reference TRBV5-1 and TRBJ1-5, reads KAGVTQTPRYLIKTRGQQVTLSCSPISGHRSVSWYQQTPGQGLQFLFEYFSETQRNKGNFPGRFSGRQFSNSRSEMNVSTLELGDSALYLCASSSGRTDQPQHFGDGTRLSIL.

The gene calls are TRBV7-7 and TRBJ2-7; TRBD1 might be the D (7 bases). In germline, CDR1 is SSHAT, CDR2 FNYEAQ (reference sequence). With 1 base removed from V and 4 bases from J, the gap between germline ends came to 14 bases. The CDR3 runs to 15 residues. This CDR3 is CASSLGRGTDYEQYF. The CDR3 nucleotides are TGTGCCAGCAGCTTAGGCAGGGGGACTGATTACGAGCAGTACTTC.

The chain recombines TRBV19 with TRBJ2-7; 11 bases line up with TRBD2. Germline CDR1 is LNHDA and CDR2 is SQIVND (reference sequence). The trim removed 3 bases at V and 0 bases at J, leaving 1 base unmatched. The CDR3 contains 15 residues. The CDR3 DNA reads TGTGCCAGTAGTATCGGACTAGCGGGCTCCTACGAGCAGTACTTC. This translates into CASSIGLAGSYEQYF.

The CDR3 coding sequence is TGCGCCAGCAGCACCGGGACTAGCGGGAGGACTGCTCACTACGAGCAGTACTTC. Protein product: CASSTGTSGRTAHYEQYF. The chain has TRBV5-1 and TRBJ2-7, with TRBD2 identical over 15 bases. Germline loops: CDR1 SGHRS, CDR2 YFSETQ. This CDR3 is built from 18 residues. Germline trimming cut 4 bases from V and 3 bases from J; bases unmatched to any gene: 11.

The chain joins TRBV6-5 to TRBJ2-5; possibly TRBD1 for D (6 bases). Germline V CDR1 and CDR2: MNHEY, SVGAGI. Trimming pared 0 bases from V and 1 base from J, leaving 12 bases between. This CDR3 is built from 16 residues. CDR3: CASSYSWTASQETQYF. The CDR3 DNA reads TGTGCCAGCAGTTACTCTTGGACAGCCAGCCAAGAGACCCAGTACTTC.

The chain has TRBV5-1 and TRBJ1-3; weak D call: TRBD1 (6 bases). The CDR3 loop spans 13 amino acids. CDR1 SGHRS and CDR2 YFSETQ come from the germline V gene. V gave up 3 bases and J gave up 4 bases, with 8 bases separating them. This chain's CDR3 is CASSSGEGNTIYF. Written as DNA, the CDR3 is TGCGCCAGCAGCTCAGGGGAAGGAAACACCATATATTTT.

This sequence joins TRBV20-1 and TRBJ1-5; D is uncertain. Trimming cost V 3 bases and J 5 bases, with 5 bases left between them. The germline V gene has CDR1 DFQATT and CDR2 SNEGSKA (reference sequence). The CDR3 runs 11 residues. The CDR3 is CSASSDQPQHF. Here the CDR3 DNA reads TGCAGTGCTAGCAGCGATCAGCCCCAGCATTTT.

The V call is TRBV9, the J call TRBJ2-7; 7 bases align to TRBD2. CDR1 is SGDLS, CDR2 YYNGEE, per germline. The CDR3 contains 15 residues. J was trimmed by 2 bases and V by 4 bases; bases with no gene match: 9. As DNA, the CDR3 is TGTGCCAGCAGCTCCCCTCGCGGGGGTACCTACGAGCAGTACTTC. Protein product: CASSSPRGGTYEQYF. The full variable domain, rest sourced from reference TRBV9 and TRBJ2-7, is DSGVTQTPKHLITATGQRVTLRCSPRSGDLSVYWYQQSLDQGLQFLIQYYNGEERAKGNILERFSAQQFPDLHSELNLSSLELGDSALYFCASSSPRGGTYEQYFGPGTRLTVT.

The rearrangement uses TRBV30 and TRBJ2-2, with TRBD1 identical over 11 bases. The germline CDR1 and CDR2 sequences are GTSNPN and SVGIG (reference sequence). The CDR3 runs to 13 residues. Losses at the gene ends were 7 bases for V and 3 bases for J; bases not matched to a gene: 1. Here the CDR3 reads CASGQGDTGELFF. CDR3 in DNA: TGTGCCTCGGGACAGGGGGACACCGGGGAGCTGTTTTTT.

The rearrangement joins TRBV11-3 to TRBJ1-1; 9 bases line up with TRBD1. Germline assignment: CDR1 SGHNT and CDR2 YENEEA. CDR3 length: 15 residues. V was pared by 1 base and J by 4 bases, with 4 bases of the junction left unmatched. The CDR3 DNA is TGTGCCAGCAGCTTAGTGGGGGGACAGGGCACTGAAGCTTTCTTT. Residues: CASSLVGGQGTEAFF.

This sequence joins TRBV5-5 and TRBJ2-2, with 11 bases aligning to TRBD2. From germline, CDR1 is SGHKS and CDR2 YYEKEE (reference sequence). The CDR3 contains 17 residues. J was trimmed by 6 bases and V by 0 bases; bases with no gene match: 7. The CDR3 DNA is TGTGCCAGCAGCTTGGCACTAGCGGGAGTTTGGTCCGGGGAGCTGTTTTTT. Translated, it gives CASSLALAGVWSGELFF.

The genes are TRBV7-6 and TRBJ1-4; tentative D call: TRBD1 (5 bases). The CDR3 has 19 amino acids. The V end lost 1 base, the J end lost 3 bases, and 21 bases lay between the germline ends. Germline CDR1 and CDR2: SGHVS and FNYEAQ. Here the CDR3 DNA reads TGTGCCAGCAGCTTAGAGCTTAGGCGGGGAGGGGAATCTAATGAAAAACTGTTTTTT. Its protein product is CASSLELRRGGESNEKLFF.

This clone was counted between two and nine times. J is TRBJ1-4 and V is TRBV5-1; D not certain. The V end lost 4 bases, the J end lost 8 bases, and 12 bases lay between the germline ends. The CDR3 is made up of 13 amino acids. In germline, CDR1 is SGHRS, CDR2 YFSETQ. The CDR3 here is CASSPRGMEKLFF. CDR3 bases: TGCGCCAGCAGCCCACGGGGTATGGAAAAACTGTTTTTT.

This chain connects TRBV5-4 to TRBJ2-2; 9 bases are a match to TRBD2. The CDR3 contains 17 residues. In germline, CDR1 is SGHNT, CDR2 YYREEE (reference sequence). Trimming removed 2 bases from V and 1 base from J; junction bases left unmatched: 6. The CDR3 nucleotides are TGTGCCAGCAGCTTATCGGGCGGGAGGGGGAACACCGGGGAGCTGTTTTTT. Its translation: CASSLSGGRGNTGELFF.

The chain recombines TRBV5-1 with TRBJ2-1; the D gene is possibly TRBD1 (6 bases). The germline gives CDR1 SGHRS, CDR2 YFSETQ. V gave up 5 bases and J gave up 2 bases, with 11 bases separating them. This CDR3 comprises 14 residues. For the CDR3, the DNA is TGCGCCAGCAGTGAAGGACAGACCTACAATGAGCAGTTCTTC. It codes for CASSEGQTYNEQFF.

This chain uses TRBV29-1 with TRBJ2-1; a weak D match, TRBD1 (5 bases). The V end lost 0 bases, the J end lost 0 bases, and 12 bases lay between the germline ends. Per the germline V gene, CDR1 is SQVTM and CDR2 is ANQGSEA. The length of the CDR3 is 16 residues. The CDR3 sequence is CSVEDEQESSYNEQFF. The DNA of the CDR3 is TGCAGCGTTGAAGATGAACAGGAGAGCTCCTACAATGAGCAGTTCTTC.

The J gene is TRBJ2-7, the V gene TRBV5-4; TRBD2 matches 10 bases. This CDR3 contains 14 residues. CDR1 and CDR2 (germline): SGHNT, YYREEE (reference sequence). V shed 4 bases and J 1 base; nucleotides not matched to a gene: 2. CDR3 nucleotide sequence: TGTGCCAGCAGCACTAGCGGGATTTCCTACGAGCAGTACTTC. This sequence encodes CASSTSGISYEQYF. Looking up the rest from reference TRBV5-4 and TRBJ2-7 gives the full variable domain: ETGVTQSPTHLIKTRGQQVTLRCSSQSGHNTVSWYQQALGQGPQFIFQYYREEENGRGNFPPRFSGLQFPNYSSELNVNALELDDSALYLCASSTSGISYEQYFGPGTRLTVT.

The V call is TRBV10-3, the J call TRBJ1-3, with D possibly TRBD1 on 5 matching bases. V gave up 6 bases and J gave up 0 bases, with 27 bases separating them. This CDR3 is 20 amino acids long. CDR1 ENHRY and CDR2 SYGVKD come from the germline V gene. The CDR3 DNA is TGTGCCATCAGGAGCCGGTCGACAGCCGATACAAACTCCTCTGGAAACACCATATATTTT. The encoded protein is CAIRSRSTADTNSSGNTIYF.

J is TRBJ2-3 and V is TRBV19; D might be TRBD2 (5 bases). The V end was cut by 3 bases, the J end by 2 bases, with 9 bases between. The CDR3 is 14 amino acids. Germline V CDR1 and CDR2: LNHDA, SQIVND (reference sequence). The CDR3 DNA sequence: TGTGCCAGTAGTATTGTAGCGTTCACAGATACGCAGTATTTT. Translated, it gives CASSIVAFTDTQYF.

J is TRBJ2-7 and V is TRBV18, with D possibly being TRBD2 (5 bases). Per the germline V gene, CDR1 is KGHSH and CDR2 is LQKENI. V lost 3 bases and J lost 7, with 16 bases in between. The CDR3 sequence is 14 residues long. The CDR3 DNA follows: TGTGCCAGCTCACCCTCCACTCCCGCGGGTGAGCAGTACTTC. It translates to CASSPSTPAGEQYF.